These 12 T cell receptor beta chains were all obtained from the same sample, sequenced in a study of cytomegalovirus exposure and HLA in healthy donors. Primers: 60 Vbeta forward and 13 Jbeta reverse. Sequencing used immunoSEQ multiplex PCR; TCRdb keeps in-frame clones, though not all of them. The data show approximately 150,000 clones, around 80% seen once. What was sequenced was PBMCs. The receptors shown here come from a man aged 40-50 years in good health and CMV-seronegative.

The chain links TRBV9 to TRBJ1-1; D remains ambiguous. The CDR3 runs to 14 residues. The germline CDR1 and CDR2 sequences are SGDLS and YYNGEE. Trimming cost V 0 bases and J 0 bases, with 6 bases left between them. The CDR3 here is CASSVAWLNTEAFF. The CDR3 bases are TGTGCCAGCAGCGTAGCTTGGCTGAACACTGAAGCTTTCTTT.

The V gene is TRBV27, the J gene TRBJ2-7; D is uncertain. CDR3 length: 14 amino acids. Germline V gives CDR1 MNHEY, CDR2 SMNVEV (reference sequence). The V and J ends lost 8 bases and 0 bases respectively, with 14 bases between them. CDR3 in DNA: TGTGCCAGCCGTCTTGGTTGGAGCTCCTACGAGCAGTACTTC. Its protein product is CASRLGWSSYEQYF.

V is TRBV2 and J is TRBJ2-3, with a weak D call TRBD1 (5 bases). From germline, CDR1 is SNHLY and CDR2 FYNNEI. Trimming took 7 bases from V and 3 from J, leaving 11 bases between them. This CDR3 comprises 13 residues. CDR3 sequence (DNA): TGTGCCAGCACAAGACAGAGGACAGATACGCAGTATTTT. Protein product: CASTRQRTDTQYF. Full variable domain (remainder filled in from reference TRBV2 and TRBJ2-3): EPEVTQTPSHQVTQMGQEVILRCVPISNHLYFYWYRQILGQKVEFLVSFYNNEISEKSEIFDDQFSVERPDGSNFTLKIRSTKLEDSAMYFCASTRQRTDTQYFGPGTRLTVL.

The CDR3 reads CASSQYGQGGREKLFF. The DNA of the CDR3 is TGTGCCAGCAGTCAGTATGGACAGGGTGGGCGTGAAAAACTGTTTTTT. The J gene is TRBJ1-4, the V gene TRBV25-1, with 8 bases identical to TRBD1. With 5 bases clipped from V and 7 bases from J, the junction kept 12 bases outside the gene matches. CDR1 MGHDK and CDR2 SYGVNS come from the germline V gene. The CDR3 totals 16 residues.

The gene calls are TRBV1 and TRBJ2-5; no check of the table's D call, TRBD2, against the DNA was made. TRBV1 constitutes a pseudogene. The CDR3 is 17 residues long. CDR3 DNA sequence: TGCACCAGCAGCCAAGTTGGGTTACTAGCGGACGAAGAGACCCAGTACTTC. Translating gives CTSSQVGLLADEETQYF.

Details on this clone: The same CDR3 is also encoded by other DNA sequences in this sample. DNA for the CDR3: TGTGCCATCAGTGGTGCGGGGACCTACGAGCAGTACTTC. The encoded protein is CAISGAGTYEQYF. The chain uses TRBV10-3 and TRBJ2-7, with D tentatively TRBD2 (6 bases). Trimming removed 4 bases from V and 2 bases from J, with 9 bases in between. The CDR3 covers 13 residues. The germline CDR1 and CDR2 sequences are ENHRY and SYGVKD.

This clone was detected a few times. The chain uses TRBV6-5 and TRBJ1-1; D gene uncertain. Germline V CDR1 and CDR2: MNHEY, SVGAGI. Trimming left V 7 bases short and J 5 bases short, with 8 bases between. The CDR3 is made up of 11 amino acids. In nucleotides, the CDR3 is TGTGCCAGCACCAGGTTTACTGAAGCTTTCTTT. This gives the protein CASTRFTEAFF.

V usage is TRBV5-8 and J usage is TRBJ1-5, with D hard to call. This CDR3 contains 14 residues. In germline, CDR1 is SGHTS, CDR2 YDEGEE. V gave up 4 bases and J gave up 2 bases, with 10 bases separating them. The CDR3 sequence is CASSKTEGNQPQHF. The CDR3 DNA reads as TGTGCCAGCAGCAAGACCGAGGGCAATCAGCCCCAGCATTTT.

This clone is labeled as medium-sized. The rearrangement joins TRBV6-1 to TRBJ1-4, with 10 bases identical to TRBD1. The CDR3 contains 15 residues. The V and J ends lost 6 bases and 7 bases, in that order; junction bases with no gene match: 8. Germline CDR1 MNHNS, CDR2 SASEGT. The CDR3 DNA follows: TGTGCCAGCAGGACCGGGACAGGGGAGATTGAAAAACTGTTTTTT. Amino acid sequence: CASRTGTGEIEKLFF.

The J gene is TRBJ1-4, the V gene TRBV28; D may be TRBD1 (6 bases). Between the trimmed V and J ends, which lost 7 bases and 5 bases, there was a span of 14 bases. The CDR3 is 14 residues long. In germline, CDR1 is MDHEN, CDR2 SYDVKM. CDR3 amino acids: CASMGTGKNEKLFF. CDR3 in DNA: TGTGCCAGCATGGGCACAGGGAAAAATGAAAAACTGTTTTTT.

J is TRBJ1-1 and V is TRBV5-1, with TRBD1 matching over 7 bases. Per germline, CDR1 SGHRS and CDR2 YFSETQ. V lost 5 bases to trimming and J lost 4 bases; unmatched junction nucleotides: 5. The CDR3 is 13 residues long. This CDR3 is CASSRSGGTEAFF. The CDR3 DNA sequence: TGCGCCAGCAGTCGCTCAGGGGGCACTGAAGCTTTCTTT.

The chain is built from TRBV7-8 and TRBJ2-7; D is uncertain. Trimming shortened V by 5 bases and J by 0 bases, and 11 bases separated the two germline ends. CDR3 length equals 14 residues. Looked up from germline, CDR1 is SGHVS and CDR2 is FQNEAQ. For the CDR3, the DNA is TGTGCCAGCAGCCTCAGATATCCCTCCTACGAGCAGTACTTC. Its protein product is CASSLRYPSYEQYF.